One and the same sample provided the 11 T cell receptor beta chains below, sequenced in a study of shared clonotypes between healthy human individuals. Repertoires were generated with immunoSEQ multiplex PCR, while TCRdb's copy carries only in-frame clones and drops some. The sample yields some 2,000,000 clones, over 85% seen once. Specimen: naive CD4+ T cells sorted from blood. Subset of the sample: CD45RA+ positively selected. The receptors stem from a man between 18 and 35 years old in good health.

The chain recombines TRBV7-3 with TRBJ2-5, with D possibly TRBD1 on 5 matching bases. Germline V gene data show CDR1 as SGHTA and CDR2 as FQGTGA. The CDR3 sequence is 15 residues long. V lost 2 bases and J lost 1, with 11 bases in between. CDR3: CASSLQGYGQETQYF. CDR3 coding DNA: TGTGCCAGCAGCTTACAGGGATATGGCCAAGAGACCCAGTACTTC.

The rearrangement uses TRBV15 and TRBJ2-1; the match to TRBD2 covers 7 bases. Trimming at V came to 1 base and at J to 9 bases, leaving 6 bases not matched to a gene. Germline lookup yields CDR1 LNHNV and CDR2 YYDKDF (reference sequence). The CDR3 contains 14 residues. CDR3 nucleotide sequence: TGTGCCACCAGCAGAGGCGGGAGTGTCGCTGAGCAGTTCTTC. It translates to CATSRGGSVAEQFF.

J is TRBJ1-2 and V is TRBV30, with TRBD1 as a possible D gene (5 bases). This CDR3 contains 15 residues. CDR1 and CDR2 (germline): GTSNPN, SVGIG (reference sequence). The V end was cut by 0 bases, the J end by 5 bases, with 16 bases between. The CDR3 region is CAWSVSPGLEYGYTF. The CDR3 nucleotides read TGTGCCTGGAGTGTAAGTCCGGGACTGGAGTATGGCTACACCTTC. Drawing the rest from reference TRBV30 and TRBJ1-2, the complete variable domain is SQTIHQWPATLVQPVGSPLSLECTVEGTSNPNLYWYRQAAGRGLQLLFYSVGIGQISSEVPQNLSASRPQDRQFILSSKKLLLSDSGFYLCAWSVSPGLEYGYTFGSGTRLTVV.

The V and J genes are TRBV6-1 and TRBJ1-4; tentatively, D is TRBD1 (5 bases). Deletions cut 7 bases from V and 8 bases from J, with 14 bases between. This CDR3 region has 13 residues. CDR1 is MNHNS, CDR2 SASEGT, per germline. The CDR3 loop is CASTRGAGEKLFF. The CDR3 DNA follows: TGTGCCAGCACGAGAGGGGCAGGGGAAAAACTGTTTTTT.

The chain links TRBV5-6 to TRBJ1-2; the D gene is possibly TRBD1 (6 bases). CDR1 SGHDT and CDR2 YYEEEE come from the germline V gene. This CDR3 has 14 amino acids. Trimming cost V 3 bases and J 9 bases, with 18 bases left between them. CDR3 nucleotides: TGTGCCAGCAGCTGGCTCAGGGGAGGAGGGAGCTACACCTTC. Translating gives CASSWLRGGGSYTF.

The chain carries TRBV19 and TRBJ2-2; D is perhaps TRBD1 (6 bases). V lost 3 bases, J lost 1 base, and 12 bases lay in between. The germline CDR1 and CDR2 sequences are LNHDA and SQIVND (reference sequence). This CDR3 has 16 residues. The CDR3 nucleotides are TGTGCCAGTAGTATTGTCGGGACACTGAACACCGGGGAGCTGTTTTTT. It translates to CASSIVGTLNTGELFF.

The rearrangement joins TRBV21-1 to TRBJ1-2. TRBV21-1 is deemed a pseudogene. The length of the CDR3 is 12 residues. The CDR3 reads CASNRGFCGYTF. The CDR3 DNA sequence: TGTGCCAGCAACAGAGGGTTTTGTGGCTACACCTTC.

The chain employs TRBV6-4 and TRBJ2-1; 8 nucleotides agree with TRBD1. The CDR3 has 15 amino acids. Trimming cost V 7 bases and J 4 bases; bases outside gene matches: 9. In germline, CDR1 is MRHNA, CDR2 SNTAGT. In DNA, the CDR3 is TGTGCCAGCAAAAGGACAGGGAACAGTTACAATGAGCAGTTCTTC. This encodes CASKRTGNSYNEQFF.

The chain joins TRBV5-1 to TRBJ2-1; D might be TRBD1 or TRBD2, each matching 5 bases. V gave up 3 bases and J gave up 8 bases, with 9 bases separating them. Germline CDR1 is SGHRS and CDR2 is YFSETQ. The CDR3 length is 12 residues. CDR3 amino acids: CASSSMGDEQFF. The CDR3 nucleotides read TGCGCCAGCAGCTCCATGGGGGATGAGCAGTTCTTC.

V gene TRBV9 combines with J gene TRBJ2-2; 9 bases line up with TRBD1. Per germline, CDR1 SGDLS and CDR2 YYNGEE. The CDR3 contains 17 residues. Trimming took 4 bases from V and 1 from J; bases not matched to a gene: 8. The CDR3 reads CASSPRGQGKNTGELFF. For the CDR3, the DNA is TGTGCCAGCAGCCCTCGGGGACAGGGAAAGAACACCGGGGAGCTGTTTTTT.

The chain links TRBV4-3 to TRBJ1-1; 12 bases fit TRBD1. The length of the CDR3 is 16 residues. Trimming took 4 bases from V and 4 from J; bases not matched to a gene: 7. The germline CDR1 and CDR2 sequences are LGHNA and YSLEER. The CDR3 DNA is TGCGCCAGCAGCCGAGGGACAGGGGGCTCGAGCACTGAAGCTTTCTTT. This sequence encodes CASSRGTGGSSTEAFF.